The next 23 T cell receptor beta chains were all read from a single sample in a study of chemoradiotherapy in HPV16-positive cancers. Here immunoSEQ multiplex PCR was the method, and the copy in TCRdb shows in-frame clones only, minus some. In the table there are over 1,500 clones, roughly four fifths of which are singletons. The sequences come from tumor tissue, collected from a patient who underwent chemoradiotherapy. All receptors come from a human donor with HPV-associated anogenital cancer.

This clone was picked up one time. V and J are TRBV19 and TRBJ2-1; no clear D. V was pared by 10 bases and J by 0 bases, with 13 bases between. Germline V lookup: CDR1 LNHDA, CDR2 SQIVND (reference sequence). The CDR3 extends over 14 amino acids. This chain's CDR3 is CATSTRSSYNEQFF. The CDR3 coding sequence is TGTGCCACCTCCACGAGGAGCTCCTACAATGAGCAGTTCTTC.

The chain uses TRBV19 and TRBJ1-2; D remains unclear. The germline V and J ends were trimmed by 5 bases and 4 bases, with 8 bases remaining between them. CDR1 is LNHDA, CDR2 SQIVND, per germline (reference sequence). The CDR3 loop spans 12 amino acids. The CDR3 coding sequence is TGTGCCAGTAGTCCGAATTTCTATGGCTACACCTTC. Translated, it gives CASSPNFYGYTF.

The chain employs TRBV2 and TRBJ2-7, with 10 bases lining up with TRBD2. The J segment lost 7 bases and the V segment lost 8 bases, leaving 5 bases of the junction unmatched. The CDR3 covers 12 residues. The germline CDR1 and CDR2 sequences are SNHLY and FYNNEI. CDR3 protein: CASSSGSWEQYF. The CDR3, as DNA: TGTGCCAGCTCTAGCGGGAGTTGGGAGCAGTACTTC.

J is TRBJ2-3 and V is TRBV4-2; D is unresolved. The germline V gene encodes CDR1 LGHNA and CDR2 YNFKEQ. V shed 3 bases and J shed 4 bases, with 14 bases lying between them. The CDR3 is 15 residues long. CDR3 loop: CASSHSYINSDTQYF. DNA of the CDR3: TGTGCCAGCAGCCATTCGTATATCAATTCAGATACGCAGTATTTT.

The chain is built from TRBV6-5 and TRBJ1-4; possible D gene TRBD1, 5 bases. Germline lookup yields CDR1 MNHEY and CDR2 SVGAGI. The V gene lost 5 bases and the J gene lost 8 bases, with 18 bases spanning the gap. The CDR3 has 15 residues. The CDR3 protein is CASSAVQGGEEKLFF. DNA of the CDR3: TGTGCCAGCAGTGCCGTCCAGGGCGGTGAAGAAAAACTGTTTTTT.

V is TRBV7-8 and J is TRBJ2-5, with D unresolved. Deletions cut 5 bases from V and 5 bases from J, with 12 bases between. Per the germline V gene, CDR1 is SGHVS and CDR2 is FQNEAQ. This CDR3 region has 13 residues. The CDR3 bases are TGTGCCAGCAGCCAAGAGAGAAGCGAGACCCAGTACTTC. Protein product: CASSQERSETQYF.

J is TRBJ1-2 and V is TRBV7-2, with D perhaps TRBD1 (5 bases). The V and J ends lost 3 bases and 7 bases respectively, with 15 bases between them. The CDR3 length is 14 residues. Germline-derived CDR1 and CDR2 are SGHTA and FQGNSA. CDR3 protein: CASSFMQGRSGYTF. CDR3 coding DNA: TGTGCCAGCAGCTTCATGCAGGGTAGGAGTGGCTACACCTTC.

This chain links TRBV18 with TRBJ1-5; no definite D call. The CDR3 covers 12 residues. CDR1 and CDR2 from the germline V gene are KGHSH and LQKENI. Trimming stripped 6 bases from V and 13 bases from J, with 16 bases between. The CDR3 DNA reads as TGTGCCAGCTCGGATGGACGGATGGGTCAGCATTTT. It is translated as CASSDGRMGQHF.

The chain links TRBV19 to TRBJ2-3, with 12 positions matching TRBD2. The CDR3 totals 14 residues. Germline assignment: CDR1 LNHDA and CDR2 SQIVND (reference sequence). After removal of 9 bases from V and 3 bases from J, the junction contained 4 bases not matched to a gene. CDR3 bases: TGTGCCAGCCGACTAGCGGGAGTAACAGATACGCAGTATTTT. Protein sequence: CASRLAGVTDTQYF.

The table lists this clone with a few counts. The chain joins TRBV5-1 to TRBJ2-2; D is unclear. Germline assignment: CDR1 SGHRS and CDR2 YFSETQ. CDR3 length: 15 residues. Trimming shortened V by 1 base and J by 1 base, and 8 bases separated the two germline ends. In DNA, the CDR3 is TGCGCCAGCAGCTTGACCGCAGAGAACACCGGGGAGCTGTTTTTT. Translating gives CASSLTAENTGELFF.

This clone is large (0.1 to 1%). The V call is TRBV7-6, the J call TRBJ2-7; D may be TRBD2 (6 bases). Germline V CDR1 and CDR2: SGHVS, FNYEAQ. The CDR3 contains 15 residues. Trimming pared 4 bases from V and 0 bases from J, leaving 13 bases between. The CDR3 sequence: CASSSEGLSSYEQYF. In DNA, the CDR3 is TGTGCCAGCAGCTCGGAGGGTTTGAGCTCCTACGAGCAGTACTTC.

This chain's CDR3 is CASSLGEGREQYF. The CDR3 nucleotides read TGCGCCAGCAGCTTGGGGGAGGGCCGAGAGCAGTACTTC. The chain employs TRBV5-1 and TRBJ2-7; 7 nucleotides match TRBD2. Germline trimming cut 0 bases from V and 7 bases from J; bases unmatched to any gene: 4. The CDR3 consists of 13 residues. Germline V lookup: CDR1 SGHRS, CDR2 YFSETQ.

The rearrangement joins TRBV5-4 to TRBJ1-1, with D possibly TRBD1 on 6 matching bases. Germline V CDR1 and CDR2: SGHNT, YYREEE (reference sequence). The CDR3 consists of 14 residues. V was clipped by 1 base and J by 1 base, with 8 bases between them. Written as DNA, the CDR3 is TGTGCCAGCAGCTTGAGCAGGGGGAACACTGAAGCTTTCTTT. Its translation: CASSLSRGNTEAFF.

CDR3 nucleotide sequence: TGTGCCAGCAGTTACGGGGACAGGGTCACCGGGGAGCTGTTTTTT. Translation: CASSYGDRVTGELFF. The chain has TRBV6-5 and TRBJ2-2; 9 nucleotides agree with TRBD1. Germline V gene lookup returns CDR1 MNHEY and CDR2 SVGAGI. CDR3 length: 15 residues. J gave up 4 bases and V 2 bases, and 2 bases lay outside the gene matches.

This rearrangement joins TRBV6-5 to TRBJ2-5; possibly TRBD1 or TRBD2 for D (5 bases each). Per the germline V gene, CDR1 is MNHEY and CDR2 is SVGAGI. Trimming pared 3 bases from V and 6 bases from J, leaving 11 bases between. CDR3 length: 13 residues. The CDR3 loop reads CASSYWGRKTQYF. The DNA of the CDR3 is TGTGCCAGCAGTTATTGGGGACGGAAGACCCAGTACTTC.

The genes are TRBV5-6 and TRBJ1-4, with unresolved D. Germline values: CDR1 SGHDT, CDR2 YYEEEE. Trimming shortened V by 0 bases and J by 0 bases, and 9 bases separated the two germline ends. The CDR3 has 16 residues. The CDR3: CASSLEGVATNEKLFF. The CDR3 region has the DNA TGTGCCAGCAGCTTGGAGGGTGTGGCAACTAATGAAAAACTGTTTTTT.

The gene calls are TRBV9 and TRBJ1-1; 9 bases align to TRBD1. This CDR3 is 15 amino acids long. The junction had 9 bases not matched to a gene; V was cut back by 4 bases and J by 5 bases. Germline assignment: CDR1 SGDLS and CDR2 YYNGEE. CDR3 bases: TGTGCCAGCAGCCCGCGGGGACAGGGTGCTACTGAAGCTTTCTTT. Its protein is CASSPRGQGATEAFF.

The CDR3 is CASSPQGGHNEQFF. CDR3 nucleotide sequence: TGTGCCAGCAGCCCACAGGGGGGCCACAATGAGCAGTTCTTC. J is TRBJ2-1 and V is TRBV7-3, with 8 positions matching TRBD1. CDR3 length equals 14 residues. Germline V gene sequence: CDR1 SGHTA, CDR2 FQGTGA. V trimming: 5 bases; J trimming: 5 bases; junction bases outside the gene matches: 5.

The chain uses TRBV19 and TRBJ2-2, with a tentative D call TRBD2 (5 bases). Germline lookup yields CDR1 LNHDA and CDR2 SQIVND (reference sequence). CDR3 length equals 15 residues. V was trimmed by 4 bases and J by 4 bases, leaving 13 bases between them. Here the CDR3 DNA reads TGTGCCAGTAGTAAGAGGGAAGGCGGCACCGGGGAGCTGTTTTTT. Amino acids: CASSKREGGTGELFF.

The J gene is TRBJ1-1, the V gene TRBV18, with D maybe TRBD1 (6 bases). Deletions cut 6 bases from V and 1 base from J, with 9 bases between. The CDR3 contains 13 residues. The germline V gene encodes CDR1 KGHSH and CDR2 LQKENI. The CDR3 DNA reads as TGTGCCAGCTCGATACAGGGGAACACTGAAGCTTTCTTT. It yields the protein CASSIQGNTEAFF.

Here the CDR3 DNA reads TGTGCCAGCAGGAAGGCAGGGGGCCGGAGCACAGATACGCAGTATTTT. Its translation is CASRKAGGRSTDTQYF. This sequence joins TRBV7-9 and TRBJ2-3, with TRBD1 identical over 8 bases. The CDR3 is made up of 16 amino acids. Trimming cost V 6 bases and J 0 bases; bases outside gene matches: 8. Looked up from germline, CDR1 is SEHNR and CDR2 is FQNEAQ (reference sequence). The full variable domain, in which reference TRBV7-9 and TRBJ2-3 provide the parts outside the CDR3, is DTGVSQNPRHKITKRGQNVTFRCDPISEHNRLYWYRQTLGQGPEFLTYFQNEAQLEKSRLLSDRFSAERPKGSFSTLEIQRTEQGDSAMYLCASRKAGGRSTDTQYFGPGTRLTVL.

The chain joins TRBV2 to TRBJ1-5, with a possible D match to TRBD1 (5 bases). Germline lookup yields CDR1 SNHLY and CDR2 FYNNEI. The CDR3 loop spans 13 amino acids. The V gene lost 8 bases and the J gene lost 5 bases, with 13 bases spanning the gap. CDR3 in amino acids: CASSRVWDQPQHF. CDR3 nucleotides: TGTGCCAGCTCCAGGGTTTGGGATCAGCCCCAGCATTTT.

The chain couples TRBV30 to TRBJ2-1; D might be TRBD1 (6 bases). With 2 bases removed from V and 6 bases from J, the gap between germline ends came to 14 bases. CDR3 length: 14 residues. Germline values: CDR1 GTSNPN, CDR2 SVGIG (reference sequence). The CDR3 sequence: CAWSSLGAFNEQFF. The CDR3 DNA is TGTGCCTGGAGTTCCCTGGGGGCTTTCAATGAGCAGTTCTTC.